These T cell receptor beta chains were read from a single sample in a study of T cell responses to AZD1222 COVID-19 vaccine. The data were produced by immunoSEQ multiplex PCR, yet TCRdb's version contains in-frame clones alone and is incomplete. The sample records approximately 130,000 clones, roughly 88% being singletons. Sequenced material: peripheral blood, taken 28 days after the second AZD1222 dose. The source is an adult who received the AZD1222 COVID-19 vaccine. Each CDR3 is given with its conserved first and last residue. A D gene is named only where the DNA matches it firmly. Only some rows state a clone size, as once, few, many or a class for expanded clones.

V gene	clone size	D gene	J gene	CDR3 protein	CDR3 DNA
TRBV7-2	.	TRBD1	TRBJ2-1	CASSARTGINVNEQFF	TGTGCCAGCAGCGCGAGGACAGGTATCAATGTCAATGAGCAGTTCTTC
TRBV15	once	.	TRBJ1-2	CATSRGLRDYGYTF	TGTGCCACCAGCAGAGGATTGCGTGACTATGGCTACACCTTC
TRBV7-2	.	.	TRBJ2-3	CASSLTVIDTQYF	TGTGCCAGCAGCTTAACAGTAATAGATACGCAGTATTTT
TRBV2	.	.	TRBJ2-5	CASNGQQVETQYF	TGTGCCAGCAACGGACAGCAGGTAGAGACCCAGTACTTC
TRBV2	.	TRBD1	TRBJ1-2	CASSEAGQGAGGYTF	TGTGCCAGCAGTGAAGCTGGACAGGGGGCAGGAGGCTACACCTTC
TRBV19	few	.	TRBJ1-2	CASTLNYGYTF	TGTGCCAGTACTCTCAACTATGGCTACACCTTC
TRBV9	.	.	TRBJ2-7	CASSANPSSYEQYF	TGTGCCAGCAGCGCAAACCCAAGCTCCTACGAGCAGTACTTC
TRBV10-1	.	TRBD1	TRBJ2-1	CASSRDSSSSYNEQFF	TGCGCCAGCAGCAGGGACAGTTCTAGCTCCTACAATGAGCAGTTCTTC
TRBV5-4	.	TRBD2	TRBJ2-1	CASRSSGTSGREQFF	TGTGCCAGCAGGTCTTCAGGGACTAGCGGGAGAGAGCAGTTCTTC
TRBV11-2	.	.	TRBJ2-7	CASTRWDSYEQYF	TGTGCCAGCACCCGGTGGGACTCCTACGAGCAGTACTTC
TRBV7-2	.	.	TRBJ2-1	CASSQRLGPPNEQFF	TGTGCCAGCAGCCAAAGACTAGGCCCTCCCAATGAGCAGTTCTTC